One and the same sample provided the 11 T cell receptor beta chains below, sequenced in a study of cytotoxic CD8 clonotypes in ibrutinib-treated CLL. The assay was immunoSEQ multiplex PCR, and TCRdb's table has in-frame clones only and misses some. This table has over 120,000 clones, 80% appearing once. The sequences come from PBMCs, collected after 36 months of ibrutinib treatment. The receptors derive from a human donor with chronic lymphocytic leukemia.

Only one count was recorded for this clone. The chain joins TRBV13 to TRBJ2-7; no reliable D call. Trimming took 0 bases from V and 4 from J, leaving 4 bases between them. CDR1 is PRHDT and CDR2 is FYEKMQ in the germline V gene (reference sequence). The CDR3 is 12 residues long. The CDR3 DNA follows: TGTGCCAGCAGCTTAGGCCTGTACGAGCAGTACTTC. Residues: CASSLGLYEQYF.

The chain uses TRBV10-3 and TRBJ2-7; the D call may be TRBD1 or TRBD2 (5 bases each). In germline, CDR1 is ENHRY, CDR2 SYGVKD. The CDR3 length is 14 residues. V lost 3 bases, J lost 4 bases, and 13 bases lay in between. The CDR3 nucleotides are TGTGCCATCAGTGACGTGAGGGGAGAGTACGAGCAGTACTTC. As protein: CAISDVRGEYEQYF.

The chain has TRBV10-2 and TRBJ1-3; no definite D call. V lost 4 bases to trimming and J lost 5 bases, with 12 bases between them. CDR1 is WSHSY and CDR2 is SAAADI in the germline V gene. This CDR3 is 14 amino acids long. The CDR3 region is CASSADKGRNTIYF. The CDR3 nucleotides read TGCGCCAGCAGTGCCGATAAGGGTAGAAACACCATATATTTT.

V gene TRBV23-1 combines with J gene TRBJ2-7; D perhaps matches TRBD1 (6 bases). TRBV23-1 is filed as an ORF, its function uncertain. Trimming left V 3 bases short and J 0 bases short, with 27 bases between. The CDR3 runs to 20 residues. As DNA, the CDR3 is TGCGCCAGCAGTCATCGATCATGCCTTAAACAGGGAAGTCACTCCTACGAGCAGTACTTC. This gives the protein CASSHRSCLKQGSHSYEQYF.

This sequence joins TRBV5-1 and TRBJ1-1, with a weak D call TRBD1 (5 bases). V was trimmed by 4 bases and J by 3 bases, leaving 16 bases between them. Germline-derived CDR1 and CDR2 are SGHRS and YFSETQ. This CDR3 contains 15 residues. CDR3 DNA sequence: TGCGCCAGCAGCCCCTCGGGACGGGCGGACACTGAAGCTTTCTTT. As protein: CASSPSGRADTEAFF.

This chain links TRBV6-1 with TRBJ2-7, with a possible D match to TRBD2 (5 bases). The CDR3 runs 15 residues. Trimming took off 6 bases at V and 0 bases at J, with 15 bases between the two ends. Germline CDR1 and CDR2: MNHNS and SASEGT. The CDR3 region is CASSRDLLPSYEQYF. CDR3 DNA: TGTGCCAGCAGCCGGGATCTCCTTCCCTCCTACGAGCAGTACTTC.

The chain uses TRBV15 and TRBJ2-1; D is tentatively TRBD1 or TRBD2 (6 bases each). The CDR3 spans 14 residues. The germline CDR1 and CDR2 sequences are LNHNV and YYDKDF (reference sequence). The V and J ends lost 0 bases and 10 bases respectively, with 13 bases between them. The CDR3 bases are TGTGCCACCAGCAGAGAGGGGGGCGTTGAGGAGCAGTTCTTC. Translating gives CATSREGGVEEQFF.

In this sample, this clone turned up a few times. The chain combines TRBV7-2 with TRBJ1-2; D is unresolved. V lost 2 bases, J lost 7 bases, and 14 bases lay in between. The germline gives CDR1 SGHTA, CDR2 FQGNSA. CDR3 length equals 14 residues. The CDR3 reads CASSLRPLASGYTF. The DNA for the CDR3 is TGTGCCAGCAGCTTAAGACCGTTGGCTAGTGGCTACACCTTC.

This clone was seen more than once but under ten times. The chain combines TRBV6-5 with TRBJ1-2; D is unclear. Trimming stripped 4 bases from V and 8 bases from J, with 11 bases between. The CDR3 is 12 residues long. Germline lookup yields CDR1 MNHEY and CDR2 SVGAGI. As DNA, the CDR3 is TGTGCCAGCAGTTCCCACGGCCAGGGCTACACCTTC. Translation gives CASSSHGQGYTF.

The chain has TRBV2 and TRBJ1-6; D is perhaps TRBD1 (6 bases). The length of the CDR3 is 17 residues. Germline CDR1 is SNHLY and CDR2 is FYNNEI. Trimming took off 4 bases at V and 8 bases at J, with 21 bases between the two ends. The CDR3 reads CASSGSYAQGGDSPLHF. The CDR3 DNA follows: TGTGCCAGCAGTGGGAGTTATGCACAGGGAGGCGATTCACCCCTCCACTTT. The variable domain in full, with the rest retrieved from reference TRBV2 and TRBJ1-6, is EPEVTQTPSHQVTQMGQEVILRCVPISNHLYFYWYRQILGQKVEFLVSFYNNEISEKSEIFDDQFSVERPDGSNFTLKIRSTKLEDSAMYFCASSGSYAQGGDSPLHFGNGTRLTVT.

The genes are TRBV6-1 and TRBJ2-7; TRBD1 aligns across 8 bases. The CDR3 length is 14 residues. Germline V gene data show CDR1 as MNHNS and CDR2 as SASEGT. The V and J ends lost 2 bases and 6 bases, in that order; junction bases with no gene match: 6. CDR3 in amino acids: CASSETQGAGEQYF. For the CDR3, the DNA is TGTGCCAGCAGTGAAACCCAGGGGGCAGGCGAGCAGTACTTC.